This paragraph reports one T cell receptor beta chain. Original methodology: Reference gene primer amplification gave estimated nucleated cell counts. Profiled with immunoSEQ multiplex PCR; TCRdb holds only in-frame clones, not every one. The DNA was the basis for D and trimming; V, J and clone size are from that table. The sample records 150,000 to 200,000 clones, around 86% being singletons. Germline CDR1 SGHVS, CDR2 FQNEAQ. The ends were cut back, 6 bases at V and 1 base at J, with 9 bases in the middle. This CDR3 has 13 amino acids. The source of the sample is a study of blood T cell repertoires in COVID-19. Looking at the study overall: The origin of the acute and convalescent COVID-19 samples was the United States, Italy and Spain. Sources were T cells, B-cell-depleted T cells, or PBMCs; the material itself was cDNA or gDNA.

What was sequenced was peripheral blood. This receptor was taken from a man between 60 and 75 years old with acute or convalescent COVID-19. The V call is TRBV7-8, the J call TRBJ1-1; D remains ambiguous. The CDR3 protein is CASSIGGNTEAFF. The CDR3 nucleotides are TGTGCCAGCAGTATAGGAGGGAACACTGAAGCTTTCTTT.